Below are 9 T cell receptor beta chains sequenced from a single sample in a study of PD-1 blockade in classical Hodgkin lymphoma. Clones were sequenced by immunoSEQ multiplex PCR, and TCRdb holds only the in-frame ones, with some missing. The sample lists approximately 26,000 clones; about 70% were seen once. Each patient experienced a relapse that followed autologous stem cell transplantation, and brentuximab vedotin exposure varied. The source material was peripheral blood mononuclear cells (PBMCs), sampled at baseline. The receptors here all came from a human donor with classical Hodgkin lymphoma.

This sequence joins TRBV9 and TRBJ2-1; 13 bases agree with TRBD2. The CDR3 runs 16 residues. Germline-derived CDR1 and CDR2 are SGDLS and YYNGEE. Trimming took 3 bases from V and 5 from J; bases not matched to a gene: 5. The CDR3 DNA reads as TGTGCCAGCAGCGGAACTAGCGGGGGGGACAACAATGAGCAGTTCTTC. This translates into CASSGTSGGDNNEQFF.

This clone is medium-sized. The chain is built from TRBV19 and TRBJ2-7; a weak D match, TRBD1 (6 bases). The CDR3 has 15 residues. Germline values: CDR1 LNHDA, CDR2 SQIVND (reference sequence). Trimming left V 2 bases short and J 2 bases short, with 13 bases between. In nucleotides, the CDR3 is TGTGCCAGTAGTATAATCGCGCAGGGGCCCTACGAGCAGTACTTC. Translating gives CASSIIAQGPYEQYF.

The chain recombines TRBV4-3 with TRBJ2-3; no clear D. The V gene's germline CDR1 is LGHNA and CDR2 YSLEER. The CDR3 is 14 residues long. V was pared by 0 bases and J by 0 bases, with 4 bases between. For the CDR3, the DNA is TGCGCCAGCAGCCAAGATCTTAGCACAGATACGCAGTATTTT. It yields the protein CASSQDLSTDTQYF.

The V and J genes are TRBV9 and TRBJ2-5; the match to TRBD2 covers 10 bases. The V and J ends lost 7 bases and 1 base, in that order; junction bases with no gene match: 7. The germline gives CDR1 SGDLS, CDR2 YYNGEE. The CDR3 is 15 residues long. CDR3 amino acids: CASGSRLAGQETQYF. CDR3 sequence (DNA): TGTGCCAGCGGGTCTAGACTAGCGGGCCAAGAGACCCAGTACTTC. Complete variable domain (other parts from reference TRBV9 and TRBJ2-5): DSGVTQTPKHLITATGQRVTLRCSPRSGDLSVYWYQQSLDQGLQFLIQYYNGEERAKGNILERFSAQQFPDLHSELNLSSLELGDSALYFCASGSRLAGQETQYFGPGTRLLVL.

The V call is TRBV21-1, the J call TRBJ2-7; whether TRBD1, the table's D call, matches the DNA was not checked. TRBV21-1 is marked as a pseudogene. CDR3 length: 16 residues. Written as DNA, the CDR3 is TGTGCCAGCAGCGGCCGTTTTGACAGAAAAACCCACGAGCAGTACTTC. Its protein product is CASSGRFDRKTHEQYF.

This clone is a singleton in its sample. The V and J genes are TRBV6-1 and TRBJ2-5; 11 bases are shared with TRBD2. V gave up 5 bases and J gave up 5 bases; unmatched junction bases: 7. Germline V gene sequence: CDR1 MNHNS, CDR2 SASEGT. This CDR3 has 15 amino acids. The CDR3 loop reads CASSTNIAGGETQYF. CDR3 in DNA: TGTGCCAGCAGTACAAATATAGCGGGGGGGGAGACCCAGTACTTC.

The CDR3, as DNA: TGTGCCAGCAGCTTTATCGGGGGTCGGGCTGAAGCTTTCTTT. Its protein is CASSFIGGRAEAFF. V is TRBV5-8 and J is TRBJ1-1; perhaps TRBD1 as D (5 bases). Germline CDR1 and CDR2: SGHTS and YDEGEE. CDR3 length: 14 residues. Deletions cut 2 bases from V and 6 bases from J, with 14 bases between.

The rearrangement joins TRBV19 to TRBJ1-1, with D unresolved. CDR1 LNHDA and CDR2 SQIVND come from the germline V gene (reference sequence). The CDR3 consists of 11 residues. The ends were cut back, 4 bases at V and 9 bases at J, with 9 bases in the middle. CDR3 protein: CASSTPRKAFF. As DNA, the CDR3 is TGTGCCAGTAGTACCCCACGCAAAGCTTTCTTT.

V usage is TRBV6-5 and J usage is TRBJ1-6; D perhaps matches TRBD1 (5 bases). Deletions cut 5 bases from V and 12 bases from J, with 14 bases between. The length of the CDR3 is 13 residues. The V gene's germline CDR1 is MNHEY and CDR2 SVGAGI. The CDR3 loop reads CASSIISGGPLHF. CDR3 in DNA: TGTGCCAGCAGTATTATCAGCGGGGGACCCCTCCACTTT.